This TCR beta chain was identified during a study of blood T cell repertoires in COVID-19. About the study: There were acute and convalescent COVID-19 samples, and they came from the United States, Italy and Spain. Sample material is recorded as cDNA or gDNA derived from T cells, B-cell-depleted T cells, or PBMCs.

V dropped 0 bases and J dropped 10; count of bases not matched to a gene: 9. This CDR3 region has 14 residues. Germline V gives CDR1 SGHAT, CDR2 FQNNGV. Original handling: Cell counts per sample came from amplifying reference gene primers. Profiling relied on immunoSEQ multiplex PCR, and the TCRdb table lists in-frame clones only, not all of them. That table furnishes V, J and clone size, whereas the DNA furnished D and trimming. The sample consists of roughly 200,000 clones, over 60% of them appearing once. This chain links TRBV11-2 with TRBJ2-7; 7 nucleotides align to TRBD2. The source is a woman in her 70s with acute or convalescent COVID-19. Sequenced material: peripheral blood. The CDR3 nucleotides read TGTGCCAGCAGCTTAGATGTGTCTAGCGGTATCCAGTACTTC. Translation gives CASSLDVSSGIQYF.